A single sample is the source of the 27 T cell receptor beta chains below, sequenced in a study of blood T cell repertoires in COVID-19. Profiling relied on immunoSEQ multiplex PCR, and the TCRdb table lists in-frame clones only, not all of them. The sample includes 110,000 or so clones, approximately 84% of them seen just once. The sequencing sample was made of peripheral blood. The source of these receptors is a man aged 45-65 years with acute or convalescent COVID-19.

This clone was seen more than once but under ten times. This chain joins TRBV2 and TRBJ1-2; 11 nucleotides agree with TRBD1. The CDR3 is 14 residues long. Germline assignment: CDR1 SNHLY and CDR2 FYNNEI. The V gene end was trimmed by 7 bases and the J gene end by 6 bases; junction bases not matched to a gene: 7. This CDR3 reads CASIRTGGANGYTF. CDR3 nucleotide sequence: TGTGCCAGCATCCGGACAGGGGGCGCGAATGGCTACACCTTC.

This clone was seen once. This CDR3 reads CASSHQGSSTDTQYF. The CDR3 nucleotides are TGTGCCAGCAGCCACCAGGGCTCTAGCACAGATACGCAGTATTTT. The chain employs TRBV3-1 (or the pseudogene TRBV3-2) and TRBJ2-3; tentatively, D is TRBD1 (5 bases). Looked up from germline, CDR1 is LGHDT and CDR2 is YNNKEL (reference sequence). V shed 3 bases and J shed 0 bases, with 10 bases lying between them. This CDR3 contains 15 residues.

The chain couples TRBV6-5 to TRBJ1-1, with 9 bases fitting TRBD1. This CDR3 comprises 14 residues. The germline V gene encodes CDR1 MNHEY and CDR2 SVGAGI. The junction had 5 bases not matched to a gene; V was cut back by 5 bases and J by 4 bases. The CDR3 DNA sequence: TGTGCCAGCAGTCGGACAGGGGCGAGCACTGAAGCTTTCTTT. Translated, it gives CASSRTGASTEAFF.

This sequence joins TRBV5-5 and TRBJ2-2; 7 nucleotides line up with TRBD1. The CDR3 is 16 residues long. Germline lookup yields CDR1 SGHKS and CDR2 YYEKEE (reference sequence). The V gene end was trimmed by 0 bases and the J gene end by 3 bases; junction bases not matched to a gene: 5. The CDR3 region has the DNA TGTGCCAGCAGCTTGGAGAGACAGGGACACACCGGGGAGCTGTTTTTT. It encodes CASSLERQGHTGELFF.

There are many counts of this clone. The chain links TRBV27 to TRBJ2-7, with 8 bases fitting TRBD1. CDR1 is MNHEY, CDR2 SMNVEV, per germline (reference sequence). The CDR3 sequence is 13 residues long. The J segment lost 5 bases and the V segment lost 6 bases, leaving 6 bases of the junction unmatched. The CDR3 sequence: CASRRTGSNEQYV. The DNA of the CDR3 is TGTGCCAGCAGGAGGACAGGGTCCAACGAGCAGTACGTC.

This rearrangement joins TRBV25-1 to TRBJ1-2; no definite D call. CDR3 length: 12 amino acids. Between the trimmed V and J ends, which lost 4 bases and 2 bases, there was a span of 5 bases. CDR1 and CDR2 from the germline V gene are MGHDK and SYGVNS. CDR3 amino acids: CASSAVNYGYTF. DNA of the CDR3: TGTGCCAGCAGTGCTGTAAACTATGGCTACACCTTC.

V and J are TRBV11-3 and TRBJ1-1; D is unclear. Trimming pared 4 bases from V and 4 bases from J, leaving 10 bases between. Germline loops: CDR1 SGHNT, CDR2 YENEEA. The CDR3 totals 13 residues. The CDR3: CASSSSFGTEAFF. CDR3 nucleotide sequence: TGTGCCAGCAGCTCCTCTTTCGGCACTGAAGCTTTCTTT.

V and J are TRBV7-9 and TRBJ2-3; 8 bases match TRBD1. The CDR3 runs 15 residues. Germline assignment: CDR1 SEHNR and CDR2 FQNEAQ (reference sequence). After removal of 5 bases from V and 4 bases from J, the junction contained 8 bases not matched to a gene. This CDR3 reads CASSLPGQVADTQYF. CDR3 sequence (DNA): TGTGCCAGCAGCCTACCGGGACAGGTTGCAGATACGCAGTATTTT.

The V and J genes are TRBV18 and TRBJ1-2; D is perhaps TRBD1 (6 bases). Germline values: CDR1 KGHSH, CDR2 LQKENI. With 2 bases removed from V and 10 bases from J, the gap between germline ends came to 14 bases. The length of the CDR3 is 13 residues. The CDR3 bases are TGTGCCAGCTCACCAAATGGGGGGGCCGACTACACCTTC. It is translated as CASSPNGGADYTF.

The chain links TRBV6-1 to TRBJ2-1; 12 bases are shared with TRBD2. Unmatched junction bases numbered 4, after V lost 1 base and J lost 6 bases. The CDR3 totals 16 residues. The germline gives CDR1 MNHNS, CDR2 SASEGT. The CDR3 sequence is CASSEVLAGGLNEQFF. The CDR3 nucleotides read TGTGCCAGCAGTGAAGTGCTAGCGGGGGGGCTCAATGAGCAGTTCTTC.

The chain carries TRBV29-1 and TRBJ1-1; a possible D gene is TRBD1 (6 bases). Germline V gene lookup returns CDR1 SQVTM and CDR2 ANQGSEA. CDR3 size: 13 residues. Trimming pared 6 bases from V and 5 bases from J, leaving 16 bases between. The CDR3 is CSVTTGIGTEAFF. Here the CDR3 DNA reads TGCAGCGTCACTACAGGGATCGGGACTGAAGCTTTCTTT.

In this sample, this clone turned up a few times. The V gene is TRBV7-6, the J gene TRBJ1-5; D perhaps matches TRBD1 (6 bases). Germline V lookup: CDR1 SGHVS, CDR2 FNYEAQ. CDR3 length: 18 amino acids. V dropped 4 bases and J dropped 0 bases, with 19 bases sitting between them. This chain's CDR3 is CASSSDPLTGVSNQPQHF. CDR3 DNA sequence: TGTGCCAGCAGCTCAGACCCGTTGACAGGTGTTAGCAATCAGCCCCAGCATTTT.

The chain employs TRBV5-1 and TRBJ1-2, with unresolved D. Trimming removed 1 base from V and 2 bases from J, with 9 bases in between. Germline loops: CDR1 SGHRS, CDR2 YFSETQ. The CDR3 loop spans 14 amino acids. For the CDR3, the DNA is TGCGCCAGCAGCTTGAGTCCACAGAACTATGGCTACACCTTC. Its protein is CASSLSPQNYGYTF.

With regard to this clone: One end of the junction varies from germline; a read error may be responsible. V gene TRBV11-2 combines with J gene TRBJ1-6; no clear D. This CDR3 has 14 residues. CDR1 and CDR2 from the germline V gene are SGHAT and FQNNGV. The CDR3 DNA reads TGTGCCAGCAGCCTCTCGGGGAGCTTTTCAGCCCTCCACTTT. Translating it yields CASSLSGSFSALHF.

CDR3: CASSFAIVNYRNTIYF. The CDR3, as DNA: TGTGCCAGCAGTTTTGCTATAGTTAACTATCGAAACACCATATATTTT. The genes are TRBV28 and TRBJ1-3; no clear D gene. Per germline, CDR1 MDHEN and CDR2 SYDVKM. This CDR3 region has 16 residues. V was shortened by 3 bases and J by 5 bases, with 17 bases between the two germline ends.

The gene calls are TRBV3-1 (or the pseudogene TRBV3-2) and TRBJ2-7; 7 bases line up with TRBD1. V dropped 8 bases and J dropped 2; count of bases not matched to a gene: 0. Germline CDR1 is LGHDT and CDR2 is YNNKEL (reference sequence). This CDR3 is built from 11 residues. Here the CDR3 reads CASGQAYEQYF. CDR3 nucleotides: TGTGCCAGCGGACAGGCCTACGAGCAGTACTTC.

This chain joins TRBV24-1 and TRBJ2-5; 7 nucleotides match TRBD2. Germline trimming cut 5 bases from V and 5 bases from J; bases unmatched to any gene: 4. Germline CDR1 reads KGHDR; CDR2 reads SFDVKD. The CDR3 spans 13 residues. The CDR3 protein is CATSGGGEETQYF. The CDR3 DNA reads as TGTGCCACCAGTGGGGGAGGGGAGGAGACCCAGTACTTC.

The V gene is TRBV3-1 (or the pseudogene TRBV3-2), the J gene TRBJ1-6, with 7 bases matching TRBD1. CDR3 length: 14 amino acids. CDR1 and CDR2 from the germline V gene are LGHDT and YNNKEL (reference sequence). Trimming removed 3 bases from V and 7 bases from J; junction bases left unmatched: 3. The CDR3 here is CASSQGQPNSPLHF. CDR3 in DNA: TGTGCCAGCAGCCAGGGACAGCCAAATTCACCCCTCCACTTT.

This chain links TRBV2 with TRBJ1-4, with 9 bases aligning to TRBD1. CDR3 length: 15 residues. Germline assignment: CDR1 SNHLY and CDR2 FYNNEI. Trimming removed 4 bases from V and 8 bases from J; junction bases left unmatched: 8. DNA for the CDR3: TGTGCCAGCAGTGGGACAGGGGCTACTGGCGAAAAACTGTTTTTT. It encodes CASSGTGATGEKLFF.

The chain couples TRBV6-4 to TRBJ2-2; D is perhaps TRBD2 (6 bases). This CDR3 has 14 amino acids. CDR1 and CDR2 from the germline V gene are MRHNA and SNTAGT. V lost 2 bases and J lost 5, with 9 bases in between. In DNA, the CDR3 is TGTGCCAGCAGTGACGGTGGAGGGACCGGGGAGCTGTTTTTT. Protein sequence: CASSDGGGTGELFF.

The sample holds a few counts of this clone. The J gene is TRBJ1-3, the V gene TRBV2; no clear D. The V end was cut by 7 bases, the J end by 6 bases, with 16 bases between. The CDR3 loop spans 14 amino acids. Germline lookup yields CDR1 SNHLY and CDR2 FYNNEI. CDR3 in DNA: TGTGCCAGCACCTTAACAGATCTCGCAAACACCATATATTTT. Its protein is CASTLTDLANTIYF.

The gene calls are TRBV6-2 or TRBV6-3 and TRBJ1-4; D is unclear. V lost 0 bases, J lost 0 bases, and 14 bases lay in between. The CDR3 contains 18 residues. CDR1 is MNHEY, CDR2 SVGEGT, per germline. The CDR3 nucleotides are TGTGCCAGCAGTTACTCGAGAGTAGAATCGGCAACTAATGAAAAACTGTTTTTT. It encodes CASSYSRVESATNEKLFF.

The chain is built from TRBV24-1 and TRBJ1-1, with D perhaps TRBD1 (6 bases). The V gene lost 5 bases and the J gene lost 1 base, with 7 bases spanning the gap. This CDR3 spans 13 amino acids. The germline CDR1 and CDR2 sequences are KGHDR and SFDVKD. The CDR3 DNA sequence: TGTGCCACCAGTGGGGGACAGAACACTGAAGCTTTCTTT. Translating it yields CATSGGQNTEAFF.

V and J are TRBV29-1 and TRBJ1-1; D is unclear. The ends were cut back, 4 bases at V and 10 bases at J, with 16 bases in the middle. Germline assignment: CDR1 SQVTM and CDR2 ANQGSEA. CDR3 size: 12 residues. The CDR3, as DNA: TGCAGCGTTGGAGGGCCAGAATTTAGAGCTTTCTTT. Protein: CSVGGPEFRAFF. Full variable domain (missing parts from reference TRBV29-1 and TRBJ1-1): SAVISQKPSRDICQRGTSLTIQCQVDSQVTMMFWYRQQPGQSLTLIATANQGSEATYESGFVIDKFPISRPNLTFSTLTVSNMSPEDSSIYLCSVGGPEFRAFFGQGTRLTVV.

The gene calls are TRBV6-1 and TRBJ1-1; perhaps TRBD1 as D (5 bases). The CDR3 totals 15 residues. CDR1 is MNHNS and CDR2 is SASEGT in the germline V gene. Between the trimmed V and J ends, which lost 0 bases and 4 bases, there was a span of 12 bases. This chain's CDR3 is CASSEAEGWGTEAFF. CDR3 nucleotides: TGTGCCAGCAGTGAAGCGGAGGGGTGGGGCACTGAAGCTTTCTTT.

CDR3 DNA: TGTGCCACCAGTGACCCTCCGGGACAGGGTGGTGGAAACACCATATATTTT. Translation gives CATSDPPGQGGGNTIYF. V is TRBV24-1 and J is TRBJ1-3, with TRBD1 identical over 9 bases. The V gene's germline CDR1 is KGHDR and CDR2 SFDVKD. After removal of 4 bases from V and 3 bases from J, the junction contained 9 bases not matched to a gene. The CDR3 runs 17 residues.

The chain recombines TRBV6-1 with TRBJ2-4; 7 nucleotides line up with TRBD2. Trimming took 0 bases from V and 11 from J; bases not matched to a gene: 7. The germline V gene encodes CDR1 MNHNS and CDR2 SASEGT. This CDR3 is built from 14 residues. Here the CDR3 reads CASSEAGGGGFQYF. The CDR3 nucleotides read TGTGCCAGCAGTGAAGCGGGCGGGGGTGGCTTTCAGTACTTC.